This T cell receptor beta chain was found in a study of T-cell reconstitution after alpha-beta-depleted transplantation in children. Study outcomes and limitations: The high TCRbeta diversity at day 60 in some patients came from surviving recipient T cells and thymic progenitors. Two months or so post-transplant, alpha-beta T cells reportedly derived from several hundred expanded graft clones. It was newly produced T cells that mostly accounted for T-cell counts and diversity one year after transplant.

Preparation of the TCRbeta library involved a method that used unique molecular identifiers. In TCRdb, the PCR reads were re-called with MiXCR into one record per CDR3 protein. Counted here are 98,000 or so distinct CDR3 sequences, about 25% occurring once; the ten biggest clones make up about a fifth. The CDR3 totals 15 residues. CDR1 and CDR2 (germline): SGHDT, YYEEEE. V was pared by 2 bases and J by 10 bases, with 12 bases of the junction left unmatched. On this clonotype: Its antigen remains unidentified.

The TCR sequence derives from a boy aged 2-15 years with acute lymphoblastic leukemia, due to receive a stem cell transplant. The sequencing used PBMCs, collected before TCRalphabeta/CD19-depleted stem cell transplant. V usage is TRBV5-6 and J usage is TRBJ2-3; TRBD1 matches 8 bases. CDR3 sequence reads: CASSLDRGSFGAQYF. CDR3 nucleotides: TGTGCCAGCAGCTTAGACAGGGGCAGCTTTGGAGCGCAGTATTTT.